These 20 T cell receptor beta chains share one sample of origin, sequenced in a study of blood T cell repertoires in COVID-19. Profiling relied on immunoSEQ multiplex PCR, and the TCRdb table lists in-frame clones only, not all of them. The sample carries approximately 250,000 clones, 75% to 90% recorded once. Sequenced sample: peripheral blood. These receptors originate from a human donor in a cohort sampled during active COVID-19.

In its sample, this clone was seen once. The V and J genes are TRBV11-3 and TRBJ1-1; TRBD1 agrees at 11 bases. The CDR3 contains 17 residues. Germline CDR1 reads SGHNT; CDR2 reads YENEEA. Trimming removed 5 bases from V and 2 bases from J; junction bases left unmatched: 10. This CDR3 is CASSPGQGAPGNTEAFF. The CDR3 DNA follows: TGTGCCAGCAGCCCCGGACAGGGGGCACCGGGTAACACTGAAGCTTTCTTT. The entire variable domain, with the rest obtained from reference TRBV11-3 and TRBJ1-1, is as follows: EAGVVQSPRYKIIEKKQPVAFWCNPISGHNTLYWYLQNLGQGPELLIRYENEEAVDDSQLPKDRFSAERLKGVDSTLKIQPAELGDSAVYLCASSPGQGAPGNTEAFFGQGTRLTVV.

CDR3 DNA: TGTGCCAGCAGCTTGGACTTCTCGACCAAAAACATTCAGTACTTC. Protein sequence: CASSLDFSTKNIQYF. This chain uses TRBV5-4 with TRBJ2-4, with D uncertain. Germline CDR1 reads SGHNT; CDR2 reads YYREEE (reference sequence). The CDR3 length is 15 residues. The V and J ends lost 0 bases and 2 bases respectively, with 9 bases between them.

The chain is built from TRBV28 and TRBJ2-1; D may be TRBD2 (5 bases). V dropped 5 bases and J dropped 9 bases, with 20 bases sitting between them. There are 15 residues in the CDR3. Germline V lookup: CDR1 MDHEN, CDR2 SYDVKM. The CDR3 protein is CASSPLRAGIGEQFF. The CDR3 nucleotides read TGTGCCAGCAGTCCCCTAAGAGCCGGGATAGGTGAGCAGTTCTTC.

This clone has just a few counts. This chain uses TRBV5-4 with TRBJ1-6; no clear D. The CDR3 is 16 amino acids. Germline lookup yields CDR1 SGHNT and CDR2 YYREEE (reference sequence). V was cut by 1 base and J by 7 bases, with 15 bases left in between. This chain's CDR3 is CASSLPIGPENSPLHF. CDR3 bases: TGTGCCAGCAGCTTGCCGATCGGTCCGGAGAATTCACCCCTCCACTTT.

The chain is built from TRBV18 and TRBJ1-6; 7 positions agree with TRBD1. CDR3 size: 17 residues. J gave up 0 bases and V 3 bases, and 5 bases lay outside the gene matches. CDR1 and CDR2 from the germline V gene are KGHSH and LQKENI. The chain's CDR3 is CASSPFRGSSYNSPLHF. The CDR3 nucleotides are TGTGCCAGCTCACCGTTCAGGGGGAGCTCCTATAATTCACCCCTCCACTTT.

CDR3 nucleotide sequence: TGTGCCAGCAGCTCCAGGATTACCGCGAACACCGGGGAGCTGTTTTTT. Its translation: CASSSRITANTGELFF. This chain uses TRBV7-9 with TRBJ2-2; no definite D call. The germline V gene encodes CDR1 SEHNR and CDR2 FQNEAQ (reference sequence). The CDR3 runs 16 residues. Between the trimmed V and J ends, which lost 4 bases and 0 bases, there was a span of 12 bases.

The chain recombines TRBV6-5 with TRBJ2-7; 7 nucleotides align to TRBD2. Losses at the gene ends were 2 bases for V and 3 bases for J; bases not matched to a gene: 4. The germline V gene encodes CDR1 MNHEY and CDR2 SVGAGI. The CDR3 is made up of 14 amino acids. Here the CDR3 reads CASSYGGDLYEQYF. CDR3 DNA sequence: TGTGCCAGCAGTTACGGGGGGGATCTCTACGAGCAGTACTTC.

The chain has TRBV19 and TRBJ2-2; 10 nucleotides match TRBD2. The CDR3 has 16 residues. V shed 3 bases and J 4 bases; nucleotides not matched to a gene: 5. Germline V gene lookup returns CDR1 LNHDA and CDR2 SQIVND (reference sequence). The CDR3, as DNA: TGTGCCAGTAGTATGAGCGGGGGGGCGGTCACCGGGGAGCTGTTTTTT. This gives the protein CASSMSGGAVTGELFF.

The genes are TRBV5-5 and TRBJ1-1; TRBD1 aligns across 8 bases. Germline-derived CDR1 and CDR2 are SGHKS and YYEKEE (reference sequence). This CDR3 has 16 amino acids. The V and J ends lost 1 base and 0 bases, in that order; junction bases with no gene match: 5. CDR3 residues: CASSLSGQGLNTEAFF. The CDR3 DNA reads TGTGCCAGCAGCTTGTCCGGACAGGGATTGAACACTGAAGCTTTCTTT. Using reference TRBV5-5 and TRBJ1-1 for the parts outside the CDR3, the full variable domain is DAGVTQSPTHLIKTRGQQVTLRCSPISGHKSVSWYQQVLGQGPQFIFQYYEKEERGRGNFPDRFSARQFPNYSSELNVNALLLGDSALYLCASSLSGQGLNTEAFFGQGTRLTVV.

The V gene is TRBV5-1, the J gene TRBJ1-2; D not certain. The V and J ends lost 4 bases and 5 bases respectively, with 12 bases between them. CDR1 SGHRS and CDR2 YFSETQ come from the germline V gene. The CDR3 consists of 13 residues. The chain's CDR3 is CASSARTGYGYTF. The CDR3, as DNA: TGCGCCAGCAGCGCTCGGACGGGATATGGCTACACCTTC.

The table lists this clone with a few counts. V and J are TRBV4-1 and TRBJ1-2, with D tentatively TRBD1 (6 bases). The CDR3 contains 14 residues. The V end was cut by 2 bases, the J end by 2 bases, with 9 bases between. CDR1 and CDR2 from the germline V gene are MGHRA and YSYEKL. CDR3 sequence reads: CASSQPDRNYGYTF. CDR3 nucleotides: TGCGCCAGCAGCCAACCGGACAGAAACTATGGCTACACCTTC.

The chain carries TRBV6-1 and TRBJ1-6; D remains unclear. The V gene's germline CDR1 is MNHNS and CDR2 SASEGT. CDR3 length: 16 residues. With 2 bases removed from V and 2 bases from J, the gap between germline ends came to 10 bases. CDR3 protein: CASSERASTYNSPLHF. In nucleotides, the CDR3 is TGTGCCAGCAGTGAAAGAGCGTCTACCTATAATTCACCCCTCCACTTT.

In DNA form, the CDR3 reads TGTGCCAGCAGGGGACAGGGAGACTACACCTTC. Translation: CASRGQGDYTF. V and J are TRBV2 and TRBJ1-2; TRBD1 aligns across 9 bases. The CDR3 runs 11 residues. CDR1 SNHLY and CDR2 FYNNEI come from the germline V gene. V shed 6 bases, J shed 10 bases, and the junction held 3 bases outside the gene matches.

This chain links TRBV9 with TRBJ1-4, with 8 bases fitting TRBD1. The CDR3 has 15 amino acids. V lost 3 bases, J lost 8 bases, and 9 bases stayed unmatched. Germline CDR1 is SGDLS and CDR2 is YYNGEE. In nucleotides, the CDR3 is TGTGCCAGCAGCGACCCCCGGGCAGGGGGCGAAAAACTGTTTTTT. Translated, it gives CASSDPRAGGEKLFF.

V is TRBV4-3 and J is TRBJ2-3; weak D call: TRBD2 (6 bases). With 3 bases removed from V and 3 bases from J, the gap between germline ends came to 16 bases. Germline V gives CDR1 LGHNA, CDR2 YSLEER. CDR3 size: 16 residues. The CDR3: CASSQDYTGGTDTQYF. The CDR3 DNA reads TGCGCCAGCAGCCAGGACTATACCGGCGGTACAGATACGCAGTATTTT.

This clone was counted once. This sequence joins TRBV24-1 and TRBJ2-6; D gene uncertain. Trimming cost V 6 bases and J 3 bases, with 8 bases left between them. From germline, CDR1 is KGHDR and CDR2 SFDVKD. This CDR3 is built from 14 residues. This chain's CDR3 is CATSSSGGANVLTF. The CDR3 DNA sequence: TGTGCCACCAGTTCCTCGGGTGGGGCCAACGTCCTGACTTTC.

The chain links TRBV27 to TRBJ2-7; the match to TRBD2 covers 9 bases. This CDR3 contains 15 residues. The trim removed 6 bases at V and 3 bases at J, leaving 9 bases unmatched. In germline, CDR1 is MNHEY, CDR2 SMNVEV (reference sequence). The CDR3 nucleotides read TGTGCCAGCAGCTGGGAGGCTAGCGGGGTCTACGAGCAGTACTTC. Its protein product is CASSWEASGVYEQYF.

V usage is TRBV7-2 and J usage is TRBJ1-1; no clear D gene. Germline assignment: CDR1 SGHTA and CDR2 FQGNSA. The germline V and J ends were trimmed by 0 bases and 1 base, with 9 bases remaining between them. The CDR3 spans 15 residues. CDR3 DNA: TGTGCCAGCAGCTTAGCACTCGCGAAGAACACTGAAGCTTTCTTT. It is translated as CASSLALAKNTEAFF.

The rearrangement links TRBV2 to TRBJ2-1, with TRBD2 matching 9 bases. V lost 3 bases, J lost 10 bases, and 13 bases stayed unmatched. Looked up from germline, CDR1 is SNHLY and CDR2 is FYNNEI. This CDR3 is 16 amino acids long. The CDR3 DNA sequence: TGTGCCAGCAGTGATGGGCCGAGGCTAGCGGGAACCGAGCAGTTCTTC. This translates into CASSDGPRLAGTEQFF. Drawing the rest from reference TRBV2 and TRBJ2-1, the complete variable domain is EPEVTQTPSHQVTQMGQEVILRCVPISNHLYFYWYRQILGQKVEFLVSFYNNEISEKSEIFDDQFSVERPDGSNFTLKIRSTKLEDSAMYFCASSDGPRLAGTEQFFGPGTRLTVL.

The chain joins TRBV5-1 to TRBJ1-2; 11 positions match TRBD1. Germline CDR1 and CDR2: SGHRS and YFSETQ. The CDR3 totals 15 residues. V was clipped by 2 bases and J by 4 bases; unmatched bases: 4. The CDR3 region has the DNA TGCGCCAGCAGCTTTAGTGGGACAGGGGGCTATGGCTACACCTTC. It specifies CASSFSGTGGYGYTF. Full variable domain (missing parts from reference TRBV5-1 and TRBJ1-2): KAGVTQTPRYLIKTRGQQVTLSCSPISGHRSVSWYQQTPGQGLQFLFEYFSETQRNKGNFPGRFSGRQFSNSRSEMNVSTLELGDSALYLCASSFSGTGGYGYTFGSGTRLTVV.